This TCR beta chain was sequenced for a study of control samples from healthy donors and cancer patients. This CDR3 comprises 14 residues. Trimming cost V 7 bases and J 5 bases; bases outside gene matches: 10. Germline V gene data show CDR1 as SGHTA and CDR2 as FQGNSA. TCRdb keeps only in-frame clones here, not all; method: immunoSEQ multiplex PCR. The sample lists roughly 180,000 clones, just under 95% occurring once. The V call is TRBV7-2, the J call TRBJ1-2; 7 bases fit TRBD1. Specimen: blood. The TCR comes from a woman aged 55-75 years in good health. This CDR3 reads CASNLDRTGYGYTF. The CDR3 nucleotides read TGTGCCAGCAACCTGGACAGGACGGGGTATGGCTACACCTTC.